This TCR beta chain was identified during a study of blood T cell repertoires in COVID-19. The assay was immunoSEQ multiplex PCR, and TCRdb's table has in-frame clones only and misses some. Of 80,000 to 100,000 clones detected, around 84% appear once; the ten largest clones hold 22%. Trimming cost V 0 bases and J 3 bases, with 9 bases left between them. Germline CDR1 is WNHNN and CDR2 is SYGVQD (reference sequence). The CDR3 has 15 residues. This TCR was sampled from a woman of 80 years or more in a cohort sampled during active or convalescent COVID-19. What was sequenced was peripheral blood. The V and J genes are TRBV10-1 and TRBJ1-5, with D unresolved. DNA for the CDR3: TGCGCCAGCAGTGAGTCGTTAGATTCCAATCAGCCCCAGCATTTT. This sequence encodes CASSESLDSNQPQHF.